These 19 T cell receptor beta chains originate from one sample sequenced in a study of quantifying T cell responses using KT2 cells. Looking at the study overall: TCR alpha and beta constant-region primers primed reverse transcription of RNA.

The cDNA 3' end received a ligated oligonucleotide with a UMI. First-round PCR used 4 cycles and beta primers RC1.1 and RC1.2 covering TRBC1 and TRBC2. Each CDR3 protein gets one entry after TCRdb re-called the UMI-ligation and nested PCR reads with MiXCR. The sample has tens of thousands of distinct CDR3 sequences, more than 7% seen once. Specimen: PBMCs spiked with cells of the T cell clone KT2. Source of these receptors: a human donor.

As DNA, the CDR3 is TGTGCCAGCAGCCCCGATACGTCCTACGAGCAGTACTTC. Protein product: CASSPDTSYEQYF. This chain uses TRBV5-5 with TRBJ2-7; D is unclear. The V end lost 4 bases, the J end lost 1 base, and 9 bases lay between the germline ends. Germline V gene lookup returns CDR1 SGHKS and CDR2 YYEKEE (reference sequence). The CDR3 spans 13 residues.

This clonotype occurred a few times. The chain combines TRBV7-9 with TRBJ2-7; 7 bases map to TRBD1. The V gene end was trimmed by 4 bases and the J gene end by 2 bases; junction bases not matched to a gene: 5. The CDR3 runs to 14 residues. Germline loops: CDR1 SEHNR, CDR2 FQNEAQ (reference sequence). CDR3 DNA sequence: TGTGCCAGCAGCTCGGACAGGCATCCCTACGAGCAGTACTTC. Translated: CASSSDRHPYEQYF.

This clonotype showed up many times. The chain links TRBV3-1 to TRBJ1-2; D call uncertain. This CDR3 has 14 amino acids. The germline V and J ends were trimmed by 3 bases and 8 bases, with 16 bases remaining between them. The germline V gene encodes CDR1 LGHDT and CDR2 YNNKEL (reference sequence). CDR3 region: CASSHGPSQEGYTF. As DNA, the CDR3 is TGTGCCAGCAGCCATGGACCGTCGCAAGAAGGCTACACCTTC.

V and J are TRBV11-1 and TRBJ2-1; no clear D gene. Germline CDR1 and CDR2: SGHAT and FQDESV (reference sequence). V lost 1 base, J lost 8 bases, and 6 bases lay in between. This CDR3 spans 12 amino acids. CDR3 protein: CASSLVLDEQFF. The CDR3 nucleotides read TGTGCCAGCAGCTTAGTGCTGGATGAGCAGTTCTTC.

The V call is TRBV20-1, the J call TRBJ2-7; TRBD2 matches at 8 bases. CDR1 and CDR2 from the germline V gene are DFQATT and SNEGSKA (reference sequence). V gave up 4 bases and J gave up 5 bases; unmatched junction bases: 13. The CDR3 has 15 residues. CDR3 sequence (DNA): TGCAGTGCTAACGCCCCCAGCGGGAGCATCGACGAGCAGTACTTC. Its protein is CSANAPSGSIDEQYF.

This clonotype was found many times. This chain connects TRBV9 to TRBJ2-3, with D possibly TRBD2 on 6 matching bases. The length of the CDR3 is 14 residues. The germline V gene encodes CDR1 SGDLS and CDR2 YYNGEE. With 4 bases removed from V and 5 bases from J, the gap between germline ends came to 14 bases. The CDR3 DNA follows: TGTGCCAGCAGCACGCGGGGTAGCGGAGATACGCAGTATTTT. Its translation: CASSTRGSGDTQYF.

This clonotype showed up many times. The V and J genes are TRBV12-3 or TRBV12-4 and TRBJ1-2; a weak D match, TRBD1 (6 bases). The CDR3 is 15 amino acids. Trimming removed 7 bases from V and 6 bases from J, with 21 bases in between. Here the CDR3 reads CASTIRDTGAHGYTF. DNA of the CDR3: TGTGCCAGCACCATTCGGGACACCGGCGCCCATGGCTACACCTTC.

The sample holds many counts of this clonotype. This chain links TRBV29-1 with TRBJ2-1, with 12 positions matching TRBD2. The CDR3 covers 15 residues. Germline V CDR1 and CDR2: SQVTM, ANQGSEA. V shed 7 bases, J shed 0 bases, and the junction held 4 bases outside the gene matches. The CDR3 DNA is TGCAGCGCAGAACTAGCGGGGGGCTCCTACAATGAGCAGTTCTTC. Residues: CSAELAGGSYNEQFF.

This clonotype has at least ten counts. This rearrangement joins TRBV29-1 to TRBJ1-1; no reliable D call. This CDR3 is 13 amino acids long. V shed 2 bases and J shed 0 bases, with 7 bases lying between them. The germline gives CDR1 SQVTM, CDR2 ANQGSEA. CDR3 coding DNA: TGCAGCGTTGAAACGGGGATGAACACTGAAGCTTTCTTT. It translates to CSVETGMNTEAFF.

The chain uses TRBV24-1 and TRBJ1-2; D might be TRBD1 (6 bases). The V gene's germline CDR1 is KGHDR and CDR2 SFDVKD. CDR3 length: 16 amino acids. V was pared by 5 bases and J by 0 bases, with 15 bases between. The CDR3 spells CATSVGGTGTNYGYTF. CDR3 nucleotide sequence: TGTGCCACCAGTGTTGGAGGAACAGGGACTAACTATGGCTACACCTTC.

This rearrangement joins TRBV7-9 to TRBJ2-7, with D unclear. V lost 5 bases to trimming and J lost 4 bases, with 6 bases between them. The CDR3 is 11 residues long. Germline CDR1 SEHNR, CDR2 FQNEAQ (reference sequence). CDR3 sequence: CASSKDYEQYF. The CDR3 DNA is TGTGCCAGCAGCAAGGATTACGAGCAGTACTTC.

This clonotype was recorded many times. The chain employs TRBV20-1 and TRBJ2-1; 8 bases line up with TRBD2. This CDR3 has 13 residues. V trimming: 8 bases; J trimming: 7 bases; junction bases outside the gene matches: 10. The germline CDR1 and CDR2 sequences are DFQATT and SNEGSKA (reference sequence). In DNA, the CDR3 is TGCAGTCCCAGCGGGAGACAAAAGAATGAGCAGTTCTTC. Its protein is CSPSGRQKNEQFF.

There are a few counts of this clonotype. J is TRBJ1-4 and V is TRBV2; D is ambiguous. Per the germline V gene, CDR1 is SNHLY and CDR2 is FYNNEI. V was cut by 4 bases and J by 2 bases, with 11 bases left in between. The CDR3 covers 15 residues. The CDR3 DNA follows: TGTGCCAGCAGTGGCACGGGCCTCACTAATGAAAAACTGTTTTTT. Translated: CASSGTGLTNEKLFF.

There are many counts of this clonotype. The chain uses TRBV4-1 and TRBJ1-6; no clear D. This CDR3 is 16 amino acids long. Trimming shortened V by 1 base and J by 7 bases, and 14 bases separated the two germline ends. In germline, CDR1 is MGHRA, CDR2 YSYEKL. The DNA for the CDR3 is TGCGCCAGCAGCCAAGTTCAAAATATGAGGAATTCACCCCTCCACTTT. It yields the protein CASSQVQNMRNSPLHF.

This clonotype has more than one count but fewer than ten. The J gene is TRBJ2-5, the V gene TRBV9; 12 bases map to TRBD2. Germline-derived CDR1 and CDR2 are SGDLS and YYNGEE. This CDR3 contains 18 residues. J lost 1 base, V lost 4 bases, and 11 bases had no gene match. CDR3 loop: CASSRQLAGGPSQETQYF. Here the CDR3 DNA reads TGTGCCAGCAGCCGACAACTAGCGGGGGGCCCCTCCCAAGAGACCCAGTACTTC.

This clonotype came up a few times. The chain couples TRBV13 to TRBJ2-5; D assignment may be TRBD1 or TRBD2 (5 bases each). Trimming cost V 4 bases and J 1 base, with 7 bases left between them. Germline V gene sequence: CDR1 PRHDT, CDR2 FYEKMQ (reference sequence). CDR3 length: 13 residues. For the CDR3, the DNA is TGTGCCAGCAGCTCCGGGGCCCAAGAGACCCAGTACTTC. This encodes CASSSGAQETQYF.

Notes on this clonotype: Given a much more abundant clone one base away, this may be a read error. The CDR3 sequence: CASSPPFAGYQETRYF. Written as DNA, the CDR3 is TGTGCCAGCAGCCCCCCGTTTGCAGGGTACCAAGAGACCCGGTACTTC. The rearrangement uses TRBV28 and TRBJ2-5; possible D gene TRBD1, 5 bases. This CDR3 has 16 residues. Germline CDR1 reads MDHEN; CDR2 reads SYDVKM.

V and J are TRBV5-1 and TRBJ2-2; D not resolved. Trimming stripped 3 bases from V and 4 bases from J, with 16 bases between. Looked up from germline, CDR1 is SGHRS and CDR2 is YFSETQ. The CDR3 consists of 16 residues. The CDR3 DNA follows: TGCGCCAGCAGCTCTCAACCTAGAGCATTCACCGGGGAGCTGTTTTTT. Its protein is CASSSQPRAFTGELFF.

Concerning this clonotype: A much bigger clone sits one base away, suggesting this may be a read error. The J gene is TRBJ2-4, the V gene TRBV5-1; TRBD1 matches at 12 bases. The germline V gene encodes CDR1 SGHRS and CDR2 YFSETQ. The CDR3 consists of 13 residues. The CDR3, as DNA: TGCACCAGCAGCGATGGGACAGGGGGCCGGATGGACTTC. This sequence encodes CTSSDGTGGRMDF.